The rows below give T cell receptor beta chains drawn from one sample of a study of blood T cell repertoires in COVID-19. TCRdb's copy holds only in-frame clones and misses some; the assay was immunoSEQ multiplex PCR. The sample shows around 160,000 clones, about 83% of them seen only once. The material sequenced was PBMCs or T cells enriched from blood (not recorded which). These receptors were taken from a woman in her fifties or sixties who had been exposed to COVID-19. The CDR3 runs from the conserved cysteine through the conserved F or W. The D gene is left open where the match is weak. For some rows the clone size is stated as once, few or many, or as a class when expanded; others skip it.

>TRBD1|TRBV5-1|TRBJ2-2|-
TGCGCCAGCAGCTTTGGCCGACAGGGGTCTTCCACCGGGGAGCTGTTTTTT
CASSFGRQGSSTGELFF
>-|TRBV5-4|TRBJ2-7|-
TGTGCCAGCAGCTTGGCGACTAGCTCCTACGAGCAGTACTTC
CASSLATSSYEQYF
>TRBD1|TRBV4-3|TRBJ2-7|-
TGCGCCAGCAGCCCCGGGACAGGGAGCTCCTACGAGCAGTACTTC
CASSPGTGSSYEQYF
>TRBD2|TRBV14|TRBJ2-3|-
TGTGCCAGCAGCCAAAGGCCTAGCGGGAGGACAGATACGCAGTATTTT
CASSQRPSGRTDTQYF
>TRBD2|TRBV10-1|TRBJ2-7|-
TGCGCCAGCAGTGAGTCCCGGGAGGGTTCCTACGAGCAGTACTTC
CASSESREGSYEQYF
>TRBD2|TRBV24-1|TRBJ2-1|-
TGTGCCACCAGTGATGAAATAGCGGGGGTGCAGAACAATGAGCAGTTCTTC
CATSDEIAGVQNNEQFF
>TRBD1|TRBV6-1|TRBJ2-1|many
TGTGCCAGCAGTGAAGAGACAGGGCGTAAGGATGAGCAGTTCTTC
CASSEETGRKDEQFF
>-|TRBV24-1|TRBJ1-1|-
TGTGCCACCAGTGATTGGCAGTCGAACACTGAAGCTTTCTTT
CATSDWQSNTEAFF
>TRBD1|TRBV19|TRBJ1-1|few
TGTGCCAGTAGTATCGGACAGGGTGAAGCTTTCTTT
CASSIGQGEAFF
>TRBD1|TRBV10-2|TRBJ1-1|-
TGCGCCAGCAAAAAACAGGGGTTGAACACTGAAGCTTTCTTT
CASKKQGLNTEAFF
>TRBD1|TRBV19|TRBJ1-1|-
TGTGCCAGTAGTGGACCGGGACAGACTTCCTTCCACACTGAAGCTTTCTTT
CASSGPGQTSFHTEAFF
>-|TRBV7-2|TRBJ2-5|-
TGTGCCAGCAGCTTAGAAGCTCGGGAGACCCAGTACTTC
CASSLEARETQYF
>TRBD2|TRBV4-3|TRBJ2-1|-
TGCGCCAGCAGCCAAGACCCTAGCGGGGGGGCGGGTGAGCAGTTCTTC
CASSQDPSGGAGEQFF
>TRBD2|TRBV3-1/TRBV3-2|TRBJ2-3|-
TGTGCCAGCAGCCATGGGACTAGCGGGAGATTCACAGATACGCAGTATTTT
CASSHGTSGRFTDTQYF
>TRBD2|TRBV28|TRBJ2-1|-
TGTGCCAGCAAACGGACTAGCGGTCAAAGCTCCTACAATGAGCAGTTCTTC
CASKRTSGQSSYNEQFF
>TRBD1|TRBV10-1|TRBJ1-2|few
TGCGCCAGGACTTTAAACAGGGGGCCTGGCTACACCTTC
CARTLNRGPGYTF
>-|TRBV9|TRBJ1-1|-
TGTGCCAGCAGCGCCACGACAGGAGTCACTGAAGCTTTCTTT
CASSATTGVTEAFF
>-|TRBV12-3/TRBV12-4|TRBJ1-1|once
TGTGCCAGCAGTTTGGGGCCGAACACTGAAGCTTTCTTT
CASSLGPNTEAFF